This T cell receptor (beta chain) was sequenced for a study of blood T cell repertoires in COVID-19. Germline V gene data show CDR1 as WNHNN and CDR2 as SYGVQD (reference sequence). V was clipped by 11 bases and J by 4 bases; unmatched bases: 14. The CDR3 has 15 residues. Everyone who took part was about 18 to 90 years old, and they came from about two dozen US areas. Sequenced by immunoSEQ multiplex PCR; TCRdb stores in-frame clones only, minus some. The data contain a few hundred thousand clones, about 86% of them singletons. The V and J genes are TRBV10-1 and TRBJ1-1; 9 bases are shared with TRBD1. Sequenced input: PBMCs or T cells enriched from blood (not recorded which). The source is a middle-aged woman with acute COVID-19. CDR3 sequence: CACPGQGEMGTEAFF. In DNA, the CDR3 is TGCGCCTGCCCGGGACAGGGAGAGATGGGCACTGAAGCTTTCTTT.